Presented here are 29 T cell receptor beta chains from one specimen sequenced in a study of OX40 agonist ivuxolimab in advanced cancers. Profiling relied on immunoSEQ multiplex PCR, and the TCRdb table lists in-frame clones only, not all of them. The data show approximately 15,000 clones, about 75% seen once. The material sequenced was CD4+ or CD8+ T cells sorted from blood, taken in a trial of the OX40 agonist ivuxolimab. These receptors came from an adult with an advanced solid tumor such as melanoma, head and neck, liver or kidney cancer.

A single count supports this clone. This chain links TRBV21-1 with TRBJ1-3; the D call in the table, TRBD1, was not verified against the DNA. TRBV21-1 is a pseudogene. The CDR3 spans 15 residues. The CDR3 loop reads CASSKVGDPGNTIYF. The CDR3 DNA reads as TGTGCCAGCAGCAAAGTAGGGGATCCTGGAAACACCATATATTTT.

The J gene is TRBJ2-1, the V gene TRBV2, with D perhaps TRBD2 (5 bases). V lost 7 bases and J 7 bases, leaving 14 bases between the germline ends. Germline V gene data show CDR1 as SNHLY and CDR2 as FYNNEI. This CDR3 has 13 amino acids. The CDR3 is CASISRLANEQFF. In DNA form, the CDR3 reads TGTGCCAGCATTAGTCGGTTAGCGAATGAGCAGTTCTTC.

The V and J genes are TRBV2 and TRBJ2-6; D is possibly TRBD1 or TRBD2 (5 bases each). The length of the CDR3 is 17 residues. V shed 8 bases and J shed 2 bases, with 19 bases lying between them. Germline CDR1 SNHLY, CDR2 FYNNEI. In DNA form, the CDR3 reads TGTGCCAGCTTAGGGGACGGAACCCGCCCTGGGGCCAACGTCCTGACTTTC. This sequence encodes CASLGDGTRPGANVLTF.

The table lists this clone with a few counts. This chain links TRBV9 with TRBJ2-3; 11 bases line up with TRBD2. The junction had 3 bases not matched to a gene; V was cut back by 2 bases and J by 4 bases. This CDR3 contains 15 residues. Germline CDR1 SGDLS, CDR2 YYNGEE. CDR3 coding DNA: TGTGCCAGCAGCGTCCTAGCGGGAGGTCCAGATACGCAGTATTTT. It encodes CASSVLAGGPDTQYF.

This rearrangement joins TRBV7-9 to TRBJ2-5; 12 positions agree with TRBD2. This CDR3 region has 18 residues. V lost 4 bases to trimming and J lost 4 bases; unmatched junction nucleotides: 13. The germline gives CDR1 SEHNR, CDR2 FQNEAQ (reference sequence). The CDR3 sequence is CASSSPVRLAGVSETQYF. CDR3 nucleotides: TGTGCCAGCAGCTCCCCGGTGAGACTAGCGGGAGTATCAGAGACCCAGTACTTC.

The chain combines TRBV25-1 with TRBJ2-1, with TRBD2 identical over 10 bases. The germline gives CDR1 MGHDK, CDR2 SYGVNS. The V and J ends lost 6 bases and 0 bases, in that order; junction bases with no gene match: 11. The CDR3 has 18 residues. CDR3 amino acids: CASRGPGLAFSSYNEQFF. The DNA for the CDR3 is TGTGCCAGCAGGGGCCCGGGACTAGCGTTCAGCTCCTACAATGAGCAGTTCTTC.

In nucleotides, the CDR3 is TGTGCCAGCAGCCAACCTACTAGCGGCAAAGAGACCCAGTACTTC. Protein product: CASSQPTSGKETQYF. V is TRBV4-2 and J is TRBJ2-5, with TRBD2 identical over 8 bases. There are 15 residues in the CDR3. Germline CDR1 is LGHNA and CDR2 is YNFKEQ. V shed 2 bases and J 3 bases; nucleotides not matched to a gene: 5.

The chain joins TRBV5-4 to TRBJ1-2; 7 bases agree with TRBD1. The J segment lost 4 bases and the V segment lost 2 bases, leaving 14 bases of the junction unmatched. Per germline, CDR1 SGHNT and CDR2 YYREEE (reference sequence). The CDR3 is 17 residues long. CDR3 bases: TGTGCCAGCAGCTTCCTGGGAGACAGGGAGGCACTCTATGGCTACACCTTC. The encoded protein is CASSFLGDREALYGYTF.

This clone was found a few times. V usage is TRBV6-1 and J usage is TRBJ2-7; 11 bases are shared with TRBD2. The CDR3 is made up of 15 amino acids. Germline loops: CDR1 MNHNS, CDR2 SASEGT. V lost 3 bases to trimming and J lost 1 base; unmatched junction nucleotides: 2. Written as DNA, the CDR3 is TGTGCCAGCAGTGATCTAGCGGGAGGTTCCTACGAGCAGTACTTC. It specifies CASSDLAGGSYEQYF.

The chain links TRBV19 to TRBJ2-7; no definite D call. Germline V gives CDR1 LNHDA, CDR2 SQIVND (reference sequence). This CDR3 has 13 residues. The V and J ends lost 5 bases and 6 bases respectively, with 14 bases between them. The chain's CDR3 is CASSPTGVGEQYF. Here the CDR3 DNA reads TGTGCCAGTAGTCCGACTGGGGTCGGCGAGCAGTACTTC.

The gene calls are TRBV27 and TRBJ2-7; 9 bases match TRBD2. Germline CDR1 is MNHEY and CDR2 is SMNVEV (reference sequence). Trimming at V came to 3 bases and at J to 4 bases, leaving 4 bases not matched to a gene. The CDR3 is 14 amino acids. CDR3 in amino acids: CASSFAREGYEQYF. In DNA form, the CDR3 reads TGTGCCAGCAGTTTCGCGCGGGAGGGTTACGAGCAGTACTTC.

The chain has TRBV5-1 and TRBJ2-6, with 8 bases fitting TRBD1. CDR1 SGHRS and CDR2 YFSETQ come from the germline V gene. CDR3 length: 20 residues. V was clipped by 5 bases and J by 0 bases; unmatched bases: 16. Here the CDR3 DNA reads TGCGCCAGCAGTTCAACATACGGGCAGGGGGCTACCTCTGGGGCCAACGTCCTGACTTTC. Its protein is CASSSTYGQGATSGANVLTF.

This rearrangement joins TRBV19 to TRBJ2-4, with 10 bases lining up with TRBD1. J was trimmed by 8 bases and V by 4 bases; bases with no gene match: 17. The CDR3 contains 18 residues. CDR1 is LNHDA and CDR2 is SQIVND in the germline V gene (reference sequence). The CDR3 protein is CASSTPLDGTGVMDIQYF. The CDR3 region has the DNA TGTGCCAGTAGTACCCCCCTGGACGGGACAGGGGTTATGGACATTCAGTACTTC.

This rearrangement joins TRBV28 to TRBJ2-1; 9 bases are a match to TRBD1. Per the germline V gene, CDR1 is MDHEN and CDR2 is SYDVKM. Unmatched junction bases numbered 7, after V lost 7 bases and J lost 3 bases. The CDR3 is 15 amino acids. The CDR3 loop reads CASTSETGGYNEQFF. In DNA form, the CDR3 reads TGTGCCAGCACCTCGGAGACAGGGGGCTACAATGAGCAGTTCTTC.

The sample holds a few counts of this clone. The chain links TRBV27 to TRBJ2-7; the match to TRBD2 covers 8 bases. V lost 2 bases to trimming and J lost 2 bases; unmatched junction nucleotides: 5. The germline V gene encodes CDR1 MNHEY and CDR2 SMNVEV (reference sequence). The CDR3 covers 15 residues. The CDR3 DNA sequence: TGTGCCAGCAGTTTACGCGCGGGAGGAACCTACGAGCAGTACTTC. Translated, it gives CASSLRAGGTYEQYF.

The CDR3 nucleotides are TGTGCCAGCAGCGTAAGGTTGGGCGGGCACAATCAGCCCCAGCATTTT. Amino acids: CASSVRLGGHNQPQHF. The rearrangement uses TRBV7-9 and TRBJ1-5; D is ambiguous. The germline CDR1 and CDR2 sequences are SEHNR and FQNEAQ (reference sequence). V dropped 5 bases and J dropped 3 bases, with 17 bases sitting between them. The CDR3 has 16 amino acids.

The rearrangement uses TRBV29-1 and TRBJ2-7; TRBD2 matches 10 bases. This CDR3 is built from 16 residues. CDR1 and CDR2 (germline): SQVTM, ANQGSEA. V trimming: 4 bases; J trimming: 0 bases; junction bases outside the gene matches: 9. This CDR3 reads CSVVPGSGRNSYEQYF. The CDR3 nucleotides read TGCAGCGTTGTCCCGGGTAGCGGGAGGAACTCCTACGAGCAGTACTTC.

The chain carries TRBV11-3 and TRBJ2-6, with 9 bases matching TRBD1. V lost 8 bases, J lost 4 bases, and 12 bases stayed unmatched. The CDR3 is 17 residues long. Germline CDR1 SGHNT, CDR2 YENEEA. The chain's CDR3 is CASDLTGTGTGANVLTF. The CDR3, as DNA: TGTGCCAGCGACTTAACCGGGACAGGGACCGGGGCCAACGTCCTGACTTTC.

The chain joins TRBV13 to TRBJ2-4; D is uncertain. V dropped 0 bases and J dropped 5 bases, with 5 bases sitting between them. The CDR3 is 13 residues long. Germline V gene lookup returns CDR1 PRHDT and CDR2 FYEKMQ (reference sequence). DNA for the CDR3: TGTGCCAGCAGCTTAGGAGTGGAAAACATTCAGTACTTC. It encodes CASSLGVENIQYF.

This chain connects TRBV27 to TRBJ2-7; TRBD1 is a possible D gene (6 bases). V was trimmed by 3 bases and J by 3 bases, leaving 9 bases between them. Germline CDR1 is MNHEY and CDR2 is SMNVEV (reference sequence). The CDR3 extends over 13 amino acids. The CDR3 loop reads CASSFGDIYEQYF. CDR3 nucleotide sequence: TGTGCCAGCAGTTTTGGGGACATCTACGAGCAGTACTTC.

The V and J genes are TRBV28 and TRBJ2-3; 10 nucleotides agree with TRBD1. This CDR3 is built from 20 residues. After removal of 8 bases from V and 5 bases from J, the junction contained 25 bases not matched to a gene. The germline V gene has CDR1 MDHEN and CDR2 SYDVKM. CDR3 residues: CASSSPTGGFGGPPVDTQYF. The CDR3 DNA follows: TGTGCCAGCTCCTCTCCGACAGGGGGCTTTGGGGGCCCCCCGGTAGATACGCAGTATTTT.

This chain links TRBV7-9 with TRBJ2-1, with 7 bases lining up with TRBD2. The CDR3 has 15 amino acids. CDR1 and CDR2 (germline): SEHNR, FQNEAQ (reference sequence). V lost 0 bases to trimming and J lost 8 bases; unmatched junction nucleotides: 7. CDR3 sequence (DNA): TGTGCCAGCAGCTTAGCTGGCGGGAGTAAAGATGAGCAGTTCTTC. Translating it yields CASSLAGGSKDEQFF.

V is TRBV27 and J is TRBJ2-7; the match to TRBD1 covers 8 bases. The junction had 12 bases not matched to a gene; V was cut back by 8 bases and J by 3 bases. Germline assignment: CDR1 MNHEY and CDR2 SMNVEV (reference sequence). CDR3 length equals 15 residues. The CDR3 region is CASGPTGTGFYEQYF. DNA for the CDR3: TGTGCCAGCGGACCTACCGGGACAGGTTTCTACGAGCAGTACTTC.

CDR3 sequence: CASSLSRVTEQYF. Written as DNA, the CDR3 is TGTGCCAGCAGTTTATCAAGGGTAACCGAGCAGTACTTC. This rearrangement joins TRBV27 to TRBJ2-5; no firm D call. The end of the DNA aligns better with TRBJ2-7, so the J call may be wrong. From germline, CDR1 is MNHEY and CDR2 SMNVEV (reference sequence). This CDR3 contains 13 residues.

This sequence joins TRBV7-3 and TRBJ2-3, with 9 nucleotides matching TRBD2. The germline CDR1 and CDR2 sequences are SGHTA and FQGTGA. CDR3 size: 15 residues. V gave up 2 bases and J gave up 5 bases; unmatched junction bases: 5. In nucleotides, the CDR3 is TGTGCCAGCAGCTTACGACTAGCGGAAATAGATACGCAGTATTTT. This codes for CASSLRLAEIDTQYF.

V and J are TRBV27 and TRBJ2-7; D perhaps matches TRBD2 (6 bases). The germline V gene has CDR1 MNHEY and CDR2 SMNVEV (reference sequence). CDR3 length: 15 residues. V shed 6 bases and J shed 4 bases, with 19 bases lying between them. The CDR3 coding sequence is TGTGCCAGCAGCCCGGAACCGGGACTTTCGTACGAGCAGTACTTC. Translated, it gives CASSPEPGLSYEQYF.

This clone was counted a single time. This sequence joins TRBV9 and TRBJ2-1; D uncertain. The germline V gene has CDR1 SGDLS and CDR2 YYNGEE. Trimming took off 4 bases at V and 5 bases at J, with 4 bases between the two ends. CDR3 size: 11 residues. The CDR3: CASSRDNEQFF. In DNA, the CDR3 is TGTGCCAGCAGCCGAGACAATGAGCAGTTCTTC. Combining the CDR3 with reference TRBV9 and TRBJ2-1 gives the whole variable domain DSGVTQTPKHLITATGQRVTLRCSPRSGDLSVYWYQQSLDQGLQFLIQYYNGEERAKGNILERFSAQQFPDLHSELNLSSLELGDSALYFCASSRDNEQFFGPGTRLTVL.

The chain couples TRBV29-1 to TRBJ1-2; no definite D call. Deletions cut 0 bases from V and 8 bases from J, with 13 bases between. Germline CDR1 and CDR2: SQVTM and ANQGSEA. This CDR3 is built from 13 residues. The CDR3 spells CSVEDREGWGYTF. CDR3 nucleotides: TGCAGCGTTGAAGATAGGGAGGGCTGGGGCTACACCTTC.

The chain uses TRBV27 and TRBJ2-7; TRBD1 matches at 11 bases. The V segment lost 0 bases and the J segment 3 bases; nucleotides outside the gene matches: 1. Germline loops: CDR1 MNHEY, CDR2 SMNVEV (reference sequence). CDR3 size: 15 residues. The CDR3: CASSLSGTGGYEQYF. The CDR3 DNA is TGTGCCAGCAGTTTATCCGGGACAGGGGGCTACGAGCAGTACTTC.